This T cell receptor (beta chain) emerged from a study of T cell responses to AZD1222 COVID-19 vaccine. Data came from immunoSEQ multiplex PCR; TCRdb stores just in-frame clones and leaves some out. The sample yields some 100,000 clones, just under 90% seen once. The CDR3 has 14 amino acids. Germline CDR1 is SGHRS and CDR2 is YFSETQ. Unmatched junction bases numbered 5, after V lost 2 bases and J lost 6 bases. As concerns this clone: Its antigen remains unidentified.

Points from the study as a whole: No repertoire was sampled before or during the peak T cell response, only after it. Clonal diversity may have been underestimated in mostly white British donors.

The TCR comes from an adult in good health. Sequenced material: peripheral blood, taken on day 0 of AZD1222 vaccination. V is TRBV5-1 and J is TRBJ2-7, with 10 bases fitting TRBD2. In nucleotides, the CDR3 is TGCGCCAGCAGCTTTGGGACTAGCGCGCCCGAGCAGTACTTC. Translated: CASSFGTSAPEQYF.